A selection of T cell receptor beta chains follows, all from one sample in a study of cytomegalovirus exposure and HLA in healthy donors. Clones were sequenced by immunoSEQ multiplex PCR, and TCRdb holds only the in-frame ones, with some missing. The sample has about 130,000 clones; about three quarters are singletons. Source material: PBMCs. These receptors all stem from a woman in her twenties or thirties in good health and CMV-seronegative. The CDR3 runs from the conserved cysteine through the conserved F or W. Fields, in order: D gene, V gene, clone size, J gene, CDR3 DNA, CDR3 protein. D genes are given only for firm matches. Clone size, where shown, is once, few, many, or a class for clones that have expanded.

D: .; V: TRBV10-3; size: .; J: TRBJ2-2; DNA: TGTGCCATCAGTGGGACTACTAACACCGGGGAGCTGTTTTTT; CDR3: CAISGTTNTGELFF
D: .; V: TRBV27; size: .; J: TRBJ2-1; DNA: TGTGCCAGCAGTTTGGGGCCGGGCCTGGAGCAGTTCTTC; CDR3: CASSLGPGLEQFF
D: .; V: TRBV5-1; size: .; J: TRBJ2-7; DNA: TGCGCCAGCAGCCCGGACAGCAACTTCTACGAGCAGTACTTC; CDR3: CASSPDSNFYEQYF
D: .; V: TRBV6-5; size: .; J: TRBJ1-1; DNA: TGTGCCAGCAGTTACCCTGGACGGGGTGAAGCTTTCTTT; CDR3: CASSYPGRGEAFF
D: .; V: TRBV6-5; size: .; J: TRBJ2-1; DNA: TGTGCCAGCAGCCTAAGTGGGGAGAGGCAGTTCTTC; CDR3: CASSLSGERQFF
D: TRBD2; V: TRBV6-4; size: medium-sized; J: TRBJ2-3; DNA: TGTGCCAGCAGTGAAATAGCGGGGGGCACAGATACGCAGTATTTT; CDR3: CASSEIAGGTDTQYF
D: .; V: TRBV6-1; size: .; J: TRBJ1-4; DNA: TGTGCCAGCACCGCAGCGGGGGGGCTCGGCGAAAAACTGTTTTTT; CDR3: CASTAAGGLGEKLFF
D: .; V: TRBV18; size: once; J: TRBJ1-5; DNA: TGTGCCAGCTCACCACCGGGAGCTGGGGGCAGTCAGCCCCAGCATTTT; CDR3: CASSPPGAGGSQPQHF
D: TRBD2; V: TRBV5-1; size: .; J: TRBJ2-5; DNA: TGCGCCAGCAGACTGACTAGCGGGAGGGCGGGGGAGACCCAGTACTTC; CDR3: CASRLTSGRAGETQYF
D: TRBD1; V: TRBV5-4; size: .; J: TRBJ2-1; DNA: TGTGCCAGCAGCTACTCCGGGACAGGGTTCTACAATGAGCAGTTCTTC; CDR3: CASSYSGTGFYNEQFF
D: .; V: TRBV4-2; size: .; J: TRBJ2-5; DNA: TGTGCCAGCAGCCAAGAAGGCAGCGGAAGTAGCGAGACCCAGTACTTC; CDR3: CASSQEGSGSSETQYF
D: TRBD2; V: TRBV7-9; size: .; J: TRBJ2-3; DNA: TGTGCCAGCAGCCGGACTAGCGGGGGGATCACAGATACGCAGTATTTT; CDR3: CASSRTSGGITDTQYF